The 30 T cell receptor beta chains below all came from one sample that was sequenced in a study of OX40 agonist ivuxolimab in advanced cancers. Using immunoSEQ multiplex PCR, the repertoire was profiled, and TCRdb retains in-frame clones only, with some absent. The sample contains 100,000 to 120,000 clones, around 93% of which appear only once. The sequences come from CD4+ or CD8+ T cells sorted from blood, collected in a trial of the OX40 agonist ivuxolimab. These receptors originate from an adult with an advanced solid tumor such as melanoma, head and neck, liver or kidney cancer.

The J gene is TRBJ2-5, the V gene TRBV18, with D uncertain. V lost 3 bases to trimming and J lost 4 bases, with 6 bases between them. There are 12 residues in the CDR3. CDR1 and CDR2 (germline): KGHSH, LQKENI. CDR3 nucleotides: TGTGCCAGCTCACCCCTCGGAGAGACCCAGTACTTC. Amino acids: CASSPLGETQYF.

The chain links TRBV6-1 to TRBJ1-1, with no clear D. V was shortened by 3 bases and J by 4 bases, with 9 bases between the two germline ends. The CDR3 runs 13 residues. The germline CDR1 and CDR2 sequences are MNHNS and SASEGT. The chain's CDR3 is CASSDREATEAFF. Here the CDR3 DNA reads TGTGCCAGCAGTGATAGGGAGGCCACTGAAGCTTTCTTT.

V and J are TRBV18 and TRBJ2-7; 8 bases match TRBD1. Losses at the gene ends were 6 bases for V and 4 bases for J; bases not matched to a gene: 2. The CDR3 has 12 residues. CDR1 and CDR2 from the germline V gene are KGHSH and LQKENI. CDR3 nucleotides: TGTGCCAGCTCTCGGACAGGGTACGAGCAGTACTTC. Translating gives CASSRTGYEQYF.

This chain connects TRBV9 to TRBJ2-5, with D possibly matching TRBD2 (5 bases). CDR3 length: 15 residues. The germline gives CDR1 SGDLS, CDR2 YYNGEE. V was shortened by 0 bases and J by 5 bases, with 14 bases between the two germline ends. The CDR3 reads CASSVESLGGETQYF. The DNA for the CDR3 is TGTGCCAGCAGCGTAGAGTCACTAGGTGGTGAGACCCAGTACTTC.

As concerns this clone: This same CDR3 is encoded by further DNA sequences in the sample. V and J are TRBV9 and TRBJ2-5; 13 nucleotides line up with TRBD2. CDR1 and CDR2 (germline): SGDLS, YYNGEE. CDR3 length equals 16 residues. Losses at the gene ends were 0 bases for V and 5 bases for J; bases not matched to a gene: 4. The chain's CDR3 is CASSVGGLAGQETQYF. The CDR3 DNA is TGTGCCAGCAGCGTAGGGGGACTAGCGGGGCAGGAGACCCAGTACTTC.

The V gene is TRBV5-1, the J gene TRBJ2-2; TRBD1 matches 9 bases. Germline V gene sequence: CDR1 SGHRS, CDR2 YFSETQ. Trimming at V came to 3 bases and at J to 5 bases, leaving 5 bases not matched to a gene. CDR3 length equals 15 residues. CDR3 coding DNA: TGCGCCAGCAGCTCCGGGACAGGGAATACCGGGGAGCTGTTTTTT. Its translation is CASSSGTGNTGELFF. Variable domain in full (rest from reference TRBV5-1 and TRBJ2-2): KAGVTQTPRYLIKTRGQQVTLSCSPISGHRSVSWYQQTPGQGLQFLFEYFSETQRNKGNFPGRFSGRQFSNSRSEMNVSTLELGDSALYLCASSSGTGNTGELFFGEGSRLTVL.

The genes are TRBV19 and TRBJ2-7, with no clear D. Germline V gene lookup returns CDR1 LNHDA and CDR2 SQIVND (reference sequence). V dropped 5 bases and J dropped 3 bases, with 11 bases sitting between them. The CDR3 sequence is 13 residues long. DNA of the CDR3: TGTGCCAGTAGTGCCTATCTTGGCTACGAGCAGTACTTC. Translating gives CASSAYLGYEQYF.

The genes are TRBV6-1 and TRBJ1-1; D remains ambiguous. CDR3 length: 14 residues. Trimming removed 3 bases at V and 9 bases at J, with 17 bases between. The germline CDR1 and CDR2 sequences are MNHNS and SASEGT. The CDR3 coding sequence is TGTGCCAGCAGTGACTCCTTAAACCCGAGGAAAGCTTTCTTT. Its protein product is CASSDSLNPRKAFF.

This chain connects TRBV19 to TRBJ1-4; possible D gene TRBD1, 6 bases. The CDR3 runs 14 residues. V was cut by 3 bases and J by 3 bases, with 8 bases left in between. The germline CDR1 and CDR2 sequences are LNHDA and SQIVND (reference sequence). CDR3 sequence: CASSIGTSNEKLFF. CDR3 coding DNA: TGTGCCAGTAGTATCGGGACATCTAATGAAAAACTGTTTTTT. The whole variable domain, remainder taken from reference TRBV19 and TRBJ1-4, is DGGITQSPKYLFRKEGQNVTLSCEQNLNHDAMYWYRQDPGQGLRLIYYSQIVNDFQKGDIAEGYSVSREKKESFPLTVTSAQKNPTAFYLCASSIGTSNEKLFFGSGTQLSVL.

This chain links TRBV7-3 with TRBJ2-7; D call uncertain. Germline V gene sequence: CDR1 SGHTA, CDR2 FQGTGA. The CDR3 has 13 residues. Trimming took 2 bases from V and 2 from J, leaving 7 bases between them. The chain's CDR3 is CASSLERTYEQYF. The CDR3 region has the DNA TGTGCCAGCAGCTTAGAAAGGACCTACGAGCAGTACTTC.

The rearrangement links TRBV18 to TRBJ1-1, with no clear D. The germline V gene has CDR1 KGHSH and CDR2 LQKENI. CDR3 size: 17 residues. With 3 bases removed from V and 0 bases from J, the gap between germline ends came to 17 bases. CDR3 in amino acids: CASSPQDPFPMNTEAFF. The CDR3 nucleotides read TGTGCCAGCTCACCCCAGGACCCTTTCCCCATGAACACTGAAGCTTTCTTT.

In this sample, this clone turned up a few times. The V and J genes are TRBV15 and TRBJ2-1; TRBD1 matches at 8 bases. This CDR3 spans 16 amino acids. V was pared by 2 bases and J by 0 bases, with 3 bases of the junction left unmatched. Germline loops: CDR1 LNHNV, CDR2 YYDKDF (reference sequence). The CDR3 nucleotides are TGTGCCACCAGCAGAAAGACAGGGGCCTCCTACAATGAGCAGTTCTTC. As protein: CATSRKTGASYNEQFF.

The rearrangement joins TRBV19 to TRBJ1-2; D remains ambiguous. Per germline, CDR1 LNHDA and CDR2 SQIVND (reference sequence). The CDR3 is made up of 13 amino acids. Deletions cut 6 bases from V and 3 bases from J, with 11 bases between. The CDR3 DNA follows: TGTGCCAGTAGCCCGGCGACGGACTATGGCTACACCTTC. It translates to CASSPATDYGYTF.

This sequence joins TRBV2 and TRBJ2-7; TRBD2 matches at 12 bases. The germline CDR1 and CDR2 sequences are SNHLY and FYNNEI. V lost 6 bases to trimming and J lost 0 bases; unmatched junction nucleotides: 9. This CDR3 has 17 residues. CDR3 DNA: TGTGCCAGCAGGGACATTGGACTAGCGGGAAGCTCCTACGAGCAGTACTTC. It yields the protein CASRDIGLAGSSYEQYF. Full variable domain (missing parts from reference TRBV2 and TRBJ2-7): EPEVTQTPSHQVTQMGQEVILRCVPISNHLYFYWYRQILGQKVEFLVSFYNNEISEKSEIFDDQFSVERPDGSNFTLKIRSTKLEDSAMYFCASRDIGLAGSSYEQYFGPGTRLTVT.

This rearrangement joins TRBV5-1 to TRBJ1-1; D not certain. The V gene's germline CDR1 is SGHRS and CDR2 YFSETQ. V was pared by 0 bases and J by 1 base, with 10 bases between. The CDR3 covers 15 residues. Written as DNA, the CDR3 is TGCGCCAGCAGCTTGGTGGGCAGTTCGAACACTGAAGCTTTCTTT. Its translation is CASSLVGSSNTEAFF.

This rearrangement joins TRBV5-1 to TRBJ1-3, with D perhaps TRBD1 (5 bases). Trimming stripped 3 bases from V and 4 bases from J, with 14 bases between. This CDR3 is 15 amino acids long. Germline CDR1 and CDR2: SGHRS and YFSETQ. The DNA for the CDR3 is TGCGCCAGCAGCTCCGGGACGCCGGGGGGAAACACCATATATTTT. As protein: CASSSGTPGGNTIYF.

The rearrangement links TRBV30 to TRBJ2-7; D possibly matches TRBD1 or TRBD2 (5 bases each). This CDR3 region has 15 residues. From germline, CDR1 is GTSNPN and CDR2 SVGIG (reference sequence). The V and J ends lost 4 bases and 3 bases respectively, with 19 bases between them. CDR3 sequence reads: CAWKLPGPGSYEQYF. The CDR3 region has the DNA TGTGCCTGGAAGCTACCGGGACCAGGGAGCTACGAGCAGTACTTC.

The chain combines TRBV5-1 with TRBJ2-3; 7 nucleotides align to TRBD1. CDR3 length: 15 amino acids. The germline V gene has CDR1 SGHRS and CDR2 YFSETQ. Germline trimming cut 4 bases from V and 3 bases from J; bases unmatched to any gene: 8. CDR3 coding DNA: TGCGCCAGCAGCCCCGACAGGGAAGGGACAGATACGCAGTATTTT. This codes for CASSPDREGTDTQYF.

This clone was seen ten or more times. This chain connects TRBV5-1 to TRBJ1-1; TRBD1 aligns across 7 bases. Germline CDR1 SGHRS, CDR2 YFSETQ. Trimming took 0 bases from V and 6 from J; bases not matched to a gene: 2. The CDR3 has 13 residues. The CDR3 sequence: CASSLGDRAEAFF. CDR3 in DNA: TGCGCCAGCAGCTTGGGTGACAGGGCTGAAGCTTTCTTT.

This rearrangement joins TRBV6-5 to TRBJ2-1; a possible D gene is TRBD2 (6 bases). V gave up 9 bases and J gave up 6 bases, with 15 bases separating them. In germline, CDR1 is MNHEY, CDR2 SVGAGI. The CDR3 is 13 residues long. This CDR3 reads CASRLEVSNEQFF. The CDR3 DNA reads TGTGCCAGTAGACTAGAAGTCTCCAATGAGCAGTTCTTC.

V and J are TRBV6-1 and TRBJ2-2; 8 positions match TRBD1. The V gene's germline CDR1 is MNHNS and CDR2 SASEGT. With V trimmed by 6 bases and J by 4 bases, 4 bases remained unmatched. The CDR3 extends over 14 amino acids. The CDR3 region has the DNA TGTGCCAGCAGCGCAGGGGGCGTCACCGGGGAGCTGTTTTTT. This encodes CASSAGGVTGELFF.

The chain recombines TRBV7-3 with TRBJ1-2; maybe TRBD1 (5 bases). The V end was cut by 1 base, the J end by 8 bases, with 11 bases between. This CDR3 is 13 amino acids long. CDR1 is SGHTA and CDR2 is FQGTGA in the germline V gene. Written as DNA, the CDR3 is TGTGCCAGCAGCTTAATGGGGCAGTTAGGCTACACCTTC. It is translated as CASSLMGQLGYTF.

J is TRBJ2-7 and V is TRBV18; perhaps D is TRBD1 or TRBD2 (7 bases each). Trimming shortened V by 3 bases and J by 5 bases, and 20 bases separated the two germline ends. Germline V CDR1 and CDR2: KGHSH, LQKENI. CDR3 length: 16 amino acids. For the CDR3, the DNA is TGTGCCAGCTCACCCCAGGGACCAGGGGGGGAGGACGAGCAGTACTTC. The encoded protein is CASSPQGPGGEDEQYF.

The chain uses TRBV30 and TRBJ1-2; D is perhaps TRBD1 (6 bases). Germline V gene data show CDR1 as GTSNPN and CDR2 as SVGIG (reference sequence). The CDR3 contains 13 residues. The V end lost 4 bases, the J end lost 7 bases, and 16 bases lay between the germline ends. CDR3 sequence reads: CAWTGGGEAGYTF. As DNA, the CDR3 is TGTGCCTGGACAGGAGGGGGGGAGGCTGGCTACACCTTC.

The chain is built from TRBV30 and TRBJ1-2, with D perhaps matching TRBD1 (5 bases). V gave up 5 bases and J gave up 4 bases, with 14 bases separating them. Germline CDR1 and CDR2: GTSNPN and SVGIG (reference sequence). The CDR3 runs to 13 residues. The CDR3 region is CAWVGPRTYGYTF. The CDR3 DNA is TGTGCCTGGGTGGGGCCGAGGACCTATGGCTACACCTTC.

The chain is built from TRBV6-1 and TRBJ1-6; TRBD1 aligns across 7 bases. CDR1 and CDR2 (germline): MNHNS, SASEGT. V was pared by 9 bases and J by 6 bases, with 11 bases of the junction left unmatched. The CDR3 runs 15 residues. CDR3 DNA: TGTGCCAGTTCCGACCAACAGGGGAGTAATTCACCCCTCCACTTT. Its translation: CASSDQQGSNSPLHF.

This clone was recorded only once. In DNA form, the CDR3 reads TGTGCCAGCAGCTTGTCCGACAGGGTCAATGAAGCTTTCTTT. This gives the protein CASSLSDRVNEAFF. The V gene is TRBV5-4, the J gene TRBJ1-1; 7 nucleotides align to TRBD1. V lost 1 base to trimming and J lost 7 bases; unmatched junction nucleotides: 7. The CDR3 covers 14 residues. The germline CDR1 and CDR2 sequences are SGHNT and YYREEE (reference sequence).

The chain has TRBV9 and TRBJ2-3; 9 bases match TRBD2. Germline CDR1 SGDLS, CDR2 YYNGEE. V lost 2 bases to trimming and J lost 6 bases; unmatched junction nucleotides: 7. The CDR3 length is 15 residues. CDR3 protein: CASSVGGGEVDTQYF. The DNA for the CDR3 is TGTGCCAGCAGCGTTGGCGGGGGGGAGGTCGATACGCAGTATTTT.

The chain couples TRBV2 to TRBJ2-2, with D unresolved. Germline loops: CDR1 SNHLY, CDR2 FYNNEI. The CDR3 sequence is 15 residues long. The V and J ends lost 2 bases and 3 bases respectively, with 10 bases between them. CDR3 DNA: TGTGCCAGCAGTGAACGGGTAGCTTACACCGGGGAGCTGTTTTTT. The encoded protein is CASSERVAYTGELFF.

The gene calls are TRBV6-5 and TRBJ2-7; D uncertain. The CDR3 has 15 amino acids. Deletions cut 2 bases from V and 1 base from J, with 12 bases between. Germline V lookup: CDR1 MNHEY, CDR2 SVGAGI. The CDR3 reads CASSYLPRLSYEQYF. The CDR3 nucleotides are TGTGCCAGCAGTTACCTACCGCGCCTGTCCTACGAGCAGTACTTC.